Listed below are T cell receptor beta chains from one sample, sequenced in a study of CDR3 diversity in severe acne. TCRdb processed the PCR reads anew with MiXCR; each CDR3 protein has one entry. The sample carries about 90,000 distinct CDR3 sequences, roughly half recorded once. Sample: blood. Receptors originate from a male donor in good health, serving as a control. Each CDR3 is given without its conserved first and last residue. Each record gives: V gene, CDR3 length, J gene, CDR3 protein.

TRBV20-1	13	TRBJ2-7	SANGLAGGTYEQY
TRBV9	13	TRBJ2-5	ASSPGLAGQETQY
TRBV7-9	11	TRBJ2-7	ASTGTGVGEQY
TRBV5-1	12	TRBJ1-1	ASSPTGTREKAF
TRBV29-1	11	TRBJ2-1	SVRLAGYNEQF
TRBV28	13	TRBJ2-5	ASGWWARQQETQY
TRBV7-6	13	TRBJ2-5	ASSQGLAGEETQY
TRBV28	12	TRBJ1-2	ASRPLGGAGGYT
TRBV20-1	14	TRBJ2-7	SAPQAGPLQVGEQY
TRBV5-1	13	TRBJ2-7	ASSLGGVSSYEQY